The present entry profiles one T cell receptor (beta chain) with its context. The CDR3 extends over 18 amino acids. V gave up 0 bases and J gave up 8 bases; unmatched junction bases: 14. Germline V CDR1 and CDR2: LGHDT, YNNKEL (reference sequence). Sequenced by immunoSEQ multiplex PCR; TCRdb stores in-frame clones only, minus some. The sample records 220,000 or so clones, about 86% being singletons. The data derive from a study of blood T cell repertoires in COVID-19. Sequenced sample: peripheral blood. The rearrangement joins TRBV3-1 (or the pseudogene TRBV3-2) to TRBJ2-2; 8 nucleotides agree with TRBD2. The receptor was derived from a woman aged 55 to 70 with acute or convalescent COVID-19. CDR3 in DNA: TGTGCCAGCAGCCAAGAGAGTTTAGCGGGGCCGAACAAGGGGGAGCTGTTTTTT. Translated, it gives CASSQESLAGPNKGELFF.